A single sample gave rise to the 3 T cell receptor beta chains below, sequenced in a study of T cell repertoires in cytomegalovirus infection. TCRdb re-called the reads with MiXCR, one entry per CDR3 protein. The sample has almost 550,000 distinct CDR3 sequences, approximately 17% seen once. Sequencing used CD8+ T cells from PBMCs. These receptor sequences come from a human donor in good health (CMV status not recorded). Some clones in this sample may be carry-over from other donors' samples.

At least ten counts were recorded for this clonotype. This CDR3 is CASSRRDTSYEQYF. The CDR3 DNA follows: TGTGCCAGCAGCCGCCGGGACACTTCCTACGAGCAGTACTTC. The chain recombines TRBV6-5 with TRBJ2-7, with D tentatively TRBD1 (6 bases). Germline CDR1 MNHEY, CDR2 SVGAGI. Trimming removed 6 bases from V and 1 base from J, with 13 bases in between. The CDR3 is 14 amino acids.

This clonotype was seen at least ten times. This chain links TRBV4-2 with TRBJ2-2; 7 bases agree with TRBD2. In germline, CDR1 is LGHNA, CDR2 YNFKEQ. This CDR3 spans 17 amino acids. V shed 0 bases, J shed 2 bases, and the junction held 6 bases outside the gene matches. The CDR3 loop is CASSQDGEGPNTGELFF. Written as DNA, the CDR3 is TGTGCCAGCAGCCAAGATGGGGAGGGACCCAACACCGGGGAGCTGTTTTTT.

The chain carries TRBV28 and TRBJ2-7, with D unclear. The germline gives CDR1 MDHEN, CDR2 SYDVKM. CDR3 size: 16 residues. V was trimmed by 4 bases and J by 6 bases, leaving 22 bases between them. CDR3 in amino acids: CASSSPGGREVPEQYF. In DNA, the CDR3 is TGTGCCAGCAGTTCCCCCGGTGGCAGAGAGGTTCCCGAGCAGTACTTC. Based on the CDR3 plus reference TRBV28 and TRBJ2-7, the full variable domain is DVKVTQSSRYLVKRTGEKVFLECVQDMDHENMFWYRQDPGLGLRLIYFSYDVKMKEKGDIPEGYSVSREKKERFSLILESASTNQTSMYLCASSSPGGREVPEQYFGPGTRLTVT.